Listed below are T cell receptor beta chains from one sample, sequenced in a study of blood T cell repertoires in COVID-19. The assay was immunoSEQ multiplex PCR, and TCRdb's table has in-frame clones only and misses some. The data hold a few hundred thousand clones, with approximately 82% observed a single time. Specimen: peripheral blood. These receptors came from a woman aged 45-65 years with acute or convalescent COVID-19. CDR3s include the opening cysteine and the closing phenylalanine or tryptophan. A D gene is named only where the DNA matches it firmly.

V gene: TRBV2; D gene: .; CDR3 protein: CASRDSAQEAFF
V gene: TRBV2; D gene: .; CDR3 protein: CASGAQGLVNSPLHF
V gene: TRBV7-2; D gene: TRBD1; CDR3 protein: CASSFSGTGLTEAFF
V gene: TRBV5-6; D gene: TRBD1; CDR3 protein: CASRTDRVWSRTEAFF
V gene: TRBV19; D gene: .; CDR3 protein: CASSFRREDSPLHF
V gene: TRBV30; D gene: .; CDR3 protein: CAFTLAGLNTEAFF
V gene: TRBV19; D gene: .; CDR3 protein: CASSPRRSGANVLTF
V gene: TRBV4-1; D gene: .; CDR3 protein: CASSQGGGARQPQHF
V gene: TRBV9; D gene: TRBD1; CDR3 protein: CASSPQGEGDTGELFF
V gene: TRBV18; D gene: .; CDR3 protein: CASSPFGQLYEQYF
V gene: TRBV5-1; D gene: .; CDR3 protein: CASSLQGLETQYF
V gene: TRBV30; D gene: TRBD2; CDR3 protein: CAWSLYTSGFRNGELFF
V gene: TRBV3-1/TRBV3-2; D gene: TRBD1; CDR3 protein: CASSQGVDREETQYF
V gene: TRBV10-3; D gene: .; CDR3 protein: CAISEGAASNYGYTF
V gene: TRBV9; D gene: .; CDR3 protein: CASSVSGSDNSPLHF
V gene: TRBV12-5; D gene: .; CDR3 protein: CASGPPLGNTEAFF
V gene: TRBV24-1; D gene: TRBD1; CDR3 protein: CATSDRQGGVFGQFF
V gene: TRBV4-1; D gene: .; CDR3 protein: CASSPGELANYGYTF
V gene: TRBV3-1/TRBV3-2; D gene: TRBD1; CDR3 protein: CASLAQGTYNEQFF
V gene: TRBV4-1; D gene: TRBD1; CDR3 protein: CASSHQETGLTKNIQYF
V gene: TRBV2; D gene: .; CDR3 protein: CATHLNNQGIAFF
V gene: TRBV27; D gene: TRBD1; CDR3 protein: CASSHAGTGGSGELFF
V gene: TRBV28; D gene: .; CDR3 protein: CASSLVGERTGELFF
V gene: TRBV7-9; D gene: .; CDR3 protein: CASSSEIEAGETQYF
V gene: TRBV7-2; D gene: TRBD2; CDR3 protein: CASSFSGSGHEQYF
V gene: TRBV30; D gene: TRBD1; CDR3 protein: CAWSPQSTGGTGELFF
V gene: TRBV6-5; D gene: .; CDR3 protein: CASQGGNQPQHF
V gene: TRBV27; D gene: .; CDR3 protein: CASSLREDTEAFF
V gene: TRBV7-9; D gene: .; CDR3 protein: CASSERLGKRATDTQYF
V gene: TRBV9; D gene: .; CDR3 protein: CASSVAPGTYEQYF
V gene: TRBV18; D gene: .; CDR3 protein: CASSPMGAGNTEAFF
V gene: TRBV29-1; D gene: .; CDR3 protein: CSSRAFRGYEQFF
V gene: TRBV19; D gene: .; CDR3 protein: CASTIHGQEFNYTF
V gene: TRBV11-2; D gene: TRBD1; CDR3 protein: CASSFGQGRNIQYF
V gene: TRBV6-5; D gene: TRBD1; CDR3 protein: CASSADRASTDTQYF
V gene: TRBV6-5; D gene: .; CDR3 protein: CASKGVSGELFF
V gene: TRBV9; D gene: TRBD2; CDR3 protein: CASSVARGLAGVEETQYF
V gene: TRBV27; D gene: TRBD1; CDR3 protein: CASSLWDRGSYEQYF
V gene: TRBV2; D gene: TRBD1; CDR3 protein: CASSGRRTGANQPQHF
V gene: TRBV7-2; D gene: TRBD2; CDR3 protein: CASSSSGAPSYEQYF
V gene: TRBV4-1; D gene: .; CDR3 protein: CASSQDPTDNQPQHF
V gene: TRBV30; D gene: .; CDR3 protein: CAQTSTTWRRYTDTQYF
V gene: TRBV20-1; D gene: TRBD1; CDR3 protein: CSAMGQTVQYF
V gene: TRBV2; D gene: .; CDR3 protein: CASSVRGGAENTEAFF
V gene: TRBV18; D gene: TRBD1; CDR3 protein: CASSPRPTGDYGYTF
V gene: TRBV9; D gene: .; CDR3 protein: CASGGARSNQPQHF
V gene: TRBV29-1; D gene: .; CDR3 protein: CSVEQGRDSPLHF
V gene: TRBV7-2; D gene: .; CDR3 protein: CASSLVRDLQETQYF
V gene: TRBV14; D gene: .; CDR3 protein: CASSEALKGYGYTF
V gene: TRBV6-2/TRBV6-3; D gene: TRBD1; CDR3 protein: CASSYEGAGTGGYTF
V gene: TRBV19; D gene: TRBD1; CDR3 protein: CASSIDRGPDTQYF
V gene: TRBV6-2/TRBV6-3; D gene: .; CDR3 protein: CASSQGLSRAFF
V gene: TRBV5-1; D gene: .; CDR3 protein: CASSLESTGKLFF